The 31 T cell receptor beta chains reported below all come from one sample, sequenced in a study of T cell responses to AZD1222 COVID-19 vaccine. The assay was immunoSEQ multiplex PCR, and TCRdb's table has in-frame clones only and misses some. Of around 100,000 clones in the sample, over 75% were seen once. The sequencing used peripheral blood, collected on day 0 of AZD1222 vaccination. These receptor sequences come from an adult in good health.

The rearrangement uses TRBV19 and TRBJ1-5; unclear D gene. This CDR3 region has 14 residues. The ends were cut back, 1 base at V and 5 bases at J, with 9 bases in the middle. Germline V CDR1 and CDR2: LNHDA, SQIVND (reference sequence). The CDR3 sequence is CASSIVGSDQPQHF. The CDR3 region has the DNA TGTGCCAGTAGTATAGTGGGTTCAGATCAGCCCCAGCATTTT.

The chain is built from TRBV10-3 and TRBJ2-3; 9 bases are shared with TRBD2. The CDR3 is made up of 13 amino acids. V lost 11 bases to trimming and J lost 6 bases; unmatched junction nucleotides: 9. The germline V gene has CDR1 ENHRY and CDR2 SYGVKD. CDR3 sequence: CAEAGGPLDTQYF. The CDR3 region has the DNA TGTGCCGAGGCGGGGGGGCCCCTTGATACGCAGTATTTT.

The chain has TRBV5-4 and TRBJ1-6; TRBD1 aligns across 7 bases. This CDR3 region has 14 residues. The germline V gene has CDR1 SGHNT and CDR2 YYREEE (reference sequence). V dropped 2 bases and J dropped 9; count of bases not matched to a gene: 5. DNA for the CDR3: TGTGCCAGCAGCTTTGACAGGGAGAGTTCACCCCTCCACTTT. Amino acid sequence: CASSFDRESSPLHF.

This chain joins TRBV6-2 or TRBV6-3 and TRBJ1-2; unclear D gene. The V end lost 2 bases, the J end lost 6 bases, and 16 bases lay between the germline ends. CDR3 length equals 15 residues. CDR1 and CDR2 (germline): MNHEY, SVGEGT. This chain's CDR3 is CASSYRGEPGNGYTF. CDR3 bases: TGTGCCAGCAGTTACAGAGGAGAACCCGGCAATGGCTACACCTTC.

This chain uses TRBV3-1 (or the pseudogene TRBV3-2) with TRBJ2-3; unclear D gene. Germline CDR1 reads LGHDT; CDR2 reads YNNKEL (reference sequence). This CDR3 is built from 12 residues. Trimming took off 2 bases at V and 6 bases at J, with 6 bases between the two ends. As DNA, the CDR3 is TGTGCCAGCAGCCAACAACTTGATACGCAGTATTTT. Protein product: CASSQQLDTQYF.

The chain uses TRBV19 and TRBJ2-7; 8 bases match TRBD1. There are 15 residues in the CDR3. The ends lost 3 bases at V and 2 bases at J; junction bases unmatched: 6. Germline V gene data show CDR1 as LNHDA and CDR2 as SQIVND (reference sequence). CDR3 sequence reads: CASSILLDRAYEQYF. The CDR3, as DNA: TGTGCCAGTAGTATCCTTTTGGACAGGGCCTACGAGCAGTACTTC.

This clone was picked up one time. This chain joins TRBV7-9 and TRBJ2-5; no clear D. The CDR3 has 12 amino acids. Germline loops: CDR1 SEHNR, CDR2 FQNEAQ (reference sequence). Trimming took 5 bases from V and 3 from J, leaving 7 bases between them. The CDR3: CASSRGEETQYF. CDR3 coding DNA: TGTGCCAGCAGCCGCGGCGAAGAGACCCAGTACTTC.

CDR3 sequence: CASRPGGGRSDTQYF. DNA of the CDR3: TGTGCCAGCCGTCCCGGCGGGGGGAGGTCCGATACGCAGTATTTT. The V call is TRBV7-9, the J call TRBJ2-3, with 8 bases matching TRBD2. Trimming took 8 bases from V and 6 from J; bases not matched to a gene: 13. Germline CDR1 and CDR2: SEHNR and FQNEAQ (reference sequence). There are 15 residues in the CDR3.

The rearrangement joins TRBV6-5 to TRBJ1-5; D is unclear. V was pared by 7 bases and J by 4 bases, with 11 bases between. Germline values: CDR1 MNHEY, CDR2 SVGAGI. The CDR3 has 13 residues. The CDR3 nucleotides read TGTGCCAGCACTCCAGACGGTAATCAGCCCCAGCATTTT. The encoded protein is CASTPDGNQPQHF.

The chain employs TRBV3-1 (or the pseudogene TRBV3-2) and TRBJ2-4, with a weak D call TRBD1 (5 bases). Between the trimmed V and J ends, which lost 3 bases and 7 bases, there was a span of 10 bases. The CDR3 runs to 13 residues. Germline CDR1 LGHDT, CDR2 YNNKEL (reference sequence). The CDR3 DNA is TGTGCCAGCAGCCAGGGGCTAGATAACATTCAGTACTTC. It translates to CASSQGLDNIQYF.

CDR3 sequence reads: CASSFSGSPLHF. The CDR3 coding sequence is TGTGCCAGCAGTTTTTCAGGGTCACCCCTCCACTTT. This rearrangement joins TRBV28 to TRBJ1-6; tentative D call: TRBD1 (5 bases). The CDR3 contains 12 residues. Trimming cost V 3 bases and J 10 bases, with 7 bases left between them. Germline CDR1 MDHEN, CDR2 SYDVKM.

This clone occurred a few times. The rearrangement joins TRBV18 to TRBJ1-6; D gene uncertain. The CDR3 sequence is 15 residues long. The V gene lost 3 bases and the J gene lost 7 bases, with 13 bases spanning the gap. CDR1 and CDR2 from the germline V gene are KGHSH and LQKENI. The CDR3 reads CASSPDDASNSPLHF. Written as DNA, the CDR3 is TGTGCCAGCTCACCTGACGACGCGTCAAATTCACCCCTCCACTTT. Full variable domain (rest looked up from reference TRBV18 and TRBJ1-6): NAGVMQNPRHLVRRRGQEARLRCSPMKGHSHVYWYRQLPEEGLKFMVYLQKENIIDESGMPKERFSAEFPKEGPSILRIQQVVRGDSAAYFCASSPDDASNSPLHFGNGTRLTVT.

The rearrangement uses TRBV5-6 and TRBJ2-4; 7 bases are shared with TRBD1. Germline-derived CDR1 and CDR2 are SGHDT and YYEEEE. The length of the CDR3 is 14 residues. The J segment lost 8 bases and the V segment lost 2 bases, leaving 7 bases of the junction unmatched. CDR3 sequence reads: CASSLRGPAYIQYF. The DNA for the CDR3 is TGTGCCAGCAGCTTAAGGGGGCCCGCTTACATTCAGTACTTC.

This chain links TRBV2 with TRBJ2-5; 7 bases fit TRBD2. After removal of 5 bases from V and 2 bases from J, the junction contained 8 bases not matched to a gene. There are 15 residues in the CDR3. The germline gives CDR1 SNHLY, CDR2 FYNNEI. The CDR3 loop reads CASSYERDLQETQYF. The CDR3, as DNA: TGTGCCAGCAGTTACGAGCGGGACCTACAAGAGACCCAGTACTTC.

Regarding this clone: Other nucleotide sequences from this sample produce the same CDR3. The chain recombines TRBV5-4 with TRBJ2-7; 9 bases align to TRBD1. The CDR3 extends over 14 amino acids. After removal of 5 bases from V and 2 bases from J, the junction contained 5 bases not matched to a gene. Germline V gives CDR1 SGHNT, CDR2 YYREEE (reference sequence). The CDR3 DNA follows: TGTGCCAGCAGTTTCGGGACAGGGACCTACGAGCAGTACTTC. As protein: CASSFGTGTYEQYF.

The CDR3 bases are TGTGCCAGCAGTTACTCTGGGCACGCTAACTATGGCTACACCTTC. This gives the protein CASSYSGHANYGYTF. The chain employs TRBV6-5 and TRBJ1-2; the D is unclear. CDR1 is MNHEY, CDR2 SVGAGI, per germline. Trimming stripped 0 bases from V and 0 bases from J, with 8 bases between. The CDR3 length is 15 residues.

This rearrangement joins TRBV5-1 to TRBJ1-2, with TRBD1 matching over 8 bases. There are 13 residues in the CDR3. Per the germline V gene, CDR1 is SGHRS and CDR2 is YFSETQ. V was clipped by 4 bases and J by 6 bases; unmatched bases: 5. CDR3 DNA sequence: TGCGCCAGCAGCGAAGGGACAGGTGATGGCTACACCTTC. Encoded protein: CASSEGTGDGYTF. Filled out from reference TRBV5-1 and TRBJ1-2, the complete variable domain reads KAGVTQTPRYLIKTRGQQVTLSCSPISGHRSVSWYQQTPGQGLQFLFEYFSETQRNKGNFPGRFSGRQFSNSRSEMNVSTLELGDSALYLCASSEGTGDGYTFGSGTRLTVV.

This sequence joins TRBV2 and TRBJ1-2; 7 bases line up with TRBD1. Germline V CDR1 and CDR2: SNHLY, FYNNEI. J gave up 1 base and V 4 bases, and 12 bases lay outside the gene matches. This CDR3 has 17 amino acids. The CDR3 DNA sequence: TGTGCCAGCAGTGCCGCTCAACCGGGACAGATTAACTATGGCTACACCTTC. Amino acids: CASSAAQPGQINYGYTF.

By frequency in the sample, this clone is medium-sized. This rearrangement joins TRBV14 to TRBJ2-1; 15 bases are a match to TRBD2. With 2 bases clipped from V and 6 bases from J, the junction kept 11 bases outside the gene matches. The CDR3 spans 19 residues. Germline assignment: CDR1 SGHDN and CDR2 FVKESK. The CDR3 sequence: CASSQTGLAGGFRVNEQFF. CDR3 nucleotide sequence: TGTGCCAGCAGCCAAACGGGACTAGCGGGAGGATTTAGGGTCAATGAGCAGTTCTTC.

V gene TRBV12-3 or TRBV12-4 combines with J gene TRBJ1-1; maybe TRBD1 (5 bases). The V and J ends lost 6 bases and 10 bases respectively, with 12 bases between them. The CDR3 runs 11 residues. CDR3 sequence: CASSRRAGAFF. CDR3 DNA sequence: TGTGCCAGCAGCCGCAGGGCGGGAGCTTTCTTT.

The table lists this clone with a count of one. V gene TRBV9 combines with J gene TRBJ1-1; D may be TRBD1 (6 bases). The germline gives CDR1 SGDLS, CDR2 YYNGEE. The V gene lost 0 bases and the J gene lost 1 base, with 16 bases spanning the gap. The CDR3 has 17 amino acids. The CDR3 loop reads CASSVVAGAGENTEAFF. The CDR3 nucleotides are TGTGCCAGCAGCGTAGTTGCCGGGGCAGGGGAGAACACTGAAGCTTTCTTT.

The J gene is TRBJ2-7, the V gene TRBV5-1; TRBD1 matches at 8 bases. The CDR3 has 15 amino acids. Germline assignment: CDR1 SGHRS and CDR2 YFSETQ. The ends lost 0 bases at V and 1 base at J; junction bases unmatched: 3. CDR3 coding DNA: TGCGCCAGCAGCTTGGGGACAGGGCCTTCCTACGAGCAGTACTTC. Encoded protein: CASSLGTGPSYEQYF.

In DNA form, the CDR3 reads TGTGCCAGCTCACCACCGGACAGGGGGCGAGGTAGCGGCTACACCTTC. Its translation is CASSPPDRGRGSGYTF. The chain couples TRBV18 to TRBJ1-2; TRBD1 matches 11 bases. The CDR3 is 16 amino acids. V shed 0 bases and J 8 bases; nucleotides not matched to a gene: 8. The germline gives CDR1 KGHSH, CDR2 LQKENI.

Note on this clone: This may be a read error: a much more frequent sequence differs by one nucleotide. The CDR3 DNA reads TGCGCCAGCAGCCAAGCTAGCGGGGGGGGCTCTGGGGCCAACGTCCTGACTTTC. It codes for CASSQASGGGSGANVLTF. V is TRBV4-3 and J is TRBJ2-6; TRBD2 agrees at 12 bases. The CDR3 contains 18 residues. Germline V lookup: CDR1 LGHNA, CDR2 YSLEER. V trimming: 1 base; J trimming: 0 bases; junction bases outside the gene matches: 1.

Only a few counts were recorded for this clone. J is TRBJ1-4 and V is TRBV4-2, with no clear D. The CDR3 contains 15 residues. Germline CDR1 reads LGHNA; CDR2 reads YNFKEQ. Trimming took 0 bases from V and 6 from J, leaving 11 bases between them. The CDR3 protein is CASSQEQGSDEKLFF. Here the CDR3 DNA reads TGTGCCAGCAGCCAAGAGCAAGGGTCAGATGAAAAACTGTTTTTT.

The gene calls are TRBV3-1 (or the pseudogene TRBV3-2) and TRBJ2-7, with 8 nucleotides matching TRBD2. Germline CDR1 and CDR2: LGHDT and YNNKEL (reference sequence). CDR3 size: 15 residues. Trimming at V came to 4 bases and at J to 3 bases, leaving 8 bases not matched to a gene. CDR3 residues: CASSPSAGEDYEQYF. In nucleotides, the CDR3 is TGTGCCAGCAGCCCCTCAGCGGGAGAAGACTACGAGCAGTACTTC.

The rearrangement links TRBV5-6 to TRBJ1-1; 7 nucleotides line up with TRBD1. With 4 bases clipped from V and 4 bases from J, the junction kept 10 bases outside the gene matches. Germline loops: CDR1 SGHDT, CDR2 YYEEEE. This CDR3 is built from 15 residues. The CDR3 loop reads CASSETGRVVTEAFF. In DNA form, the CDR3 reads TGTGCCAGCAGCGAGACAGGGAGAGTGGTCACTGAAGCTTTCTTT. Full variable domain (rest looked up from reference TRBV5-6 and TRBJ1-1): DAGVTQSPTHLIKTRGQQVTLRCSPKSGHDTVSWYQQALGQGPQFIFQYYEEEERQRGNFPDRFSGHQFPNYSSELNVNALLLGDSALYLCASSETGRVVTEAFFGQGTRLTVV.

The CDR3 DNA reads TGTGCCAGTAGTAAGTTCGACAGGGGACCTGAAGCTTTCTTT. Translation gives CASSKFDRGPEAFF. The V and J genes are TRBV19 and TRBJ1-1, with 8 bases that match TRBD1. The V and J ends lost 4 bases and 6 bases, in that order; junction bases with no gene match: 7. Germline V gene sequence: CDR1 LNHDA, CDR2 SQIVND (reference sequence). The CDR3 contains 14 residues.

Concerning this clone itself: Additional DNA sequences in this sample encode the identical CDR3. This chain joins TRBV3-1 (or the pseudogene TRBV3-2) and TRBJ1-1; 7 bases are a match to TRBD1. The germline V gene has CDR1 LGHDT and CDR2 YNNKEL (reference sequence). V dropped 4 bases and J dropped 4; count of bases not matched to a gene: 0. The CDR3 is 12 amino acids. CDR3 sequence reads: CASSPGGTEAFF. Written as DNA, the CDR3 is TGTGCCAGCAGCCCAGGGGGCACTGAAGCTTTCTTT.

The CDR3 nucleotides are TGTGCCACCAGTGACCCGGGACAGGGGAAGGGCGAGCAGTACTTC. Protein sequence: CATSDPGQGKGEQYF. The chain joins TRBV24-1 to TRBJ2-7; 10 bases line up with TRBD1. This CDR3 comprises 15 residues. Unmatched junction bases numbered 8, after V lost 4 bases and J lost 6 bases. In germline, CDR1 is KGHDR, CDR2 SFDVKD.

The chain joins TRBV18 to TRBJ2-7; 8 bases line up with TRBD2. V trimming: 2 bases; J trimming: 2 bases; junction bases outside the gene matches: 2. Looked up from germline, CDR1 is KGHSH and CDR2 is LQKENI. The CDR3 contains 14 residues. The CDR3 DNA follows: TGTGCCAGCTCACCAGGACTAGCCACCTACGAGCAGTACTTC. Protein sequence: CASSPGLATYEQYF.